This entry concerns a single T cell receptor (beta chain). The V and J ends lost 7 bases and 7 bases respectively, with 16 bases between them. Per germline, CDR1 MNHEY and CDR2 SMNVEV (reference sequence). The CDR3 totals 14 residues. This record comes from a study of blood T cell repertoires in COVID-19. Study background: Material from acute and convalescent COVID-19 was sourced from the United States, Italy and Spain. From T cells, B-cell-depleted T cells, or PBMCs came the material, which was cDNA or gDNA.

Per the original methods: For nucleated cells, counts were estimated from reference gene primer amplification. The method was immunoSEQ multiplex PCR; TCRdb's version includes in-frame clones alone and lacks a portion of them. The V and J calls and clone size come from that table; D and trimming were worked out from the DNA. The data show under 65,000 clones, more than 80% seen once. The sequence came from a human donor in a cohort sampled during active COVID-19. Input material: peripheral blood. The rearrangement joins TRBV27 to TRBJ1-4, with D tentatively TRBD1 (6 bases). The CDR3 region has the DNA TGTGCCAGCAACAACCAGGGGTTGGGTGAAAAACTGTTTTTT. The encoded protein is CASNNQGLGEKLFF.